The clone carrying this T cell receptor beta chain was detected only a few times. The data are from a study of early T cells in non-severe SARS-CoV-2 infection. Study details: The study sequenced bulk RNA from unsorted whole blood, with chains unpaired.

Researchers attached unique molecular identifiers to individual cDNA molecules. TCRdb called the 5' RACE reads again in MiXCR, with one record for every CDR3 protein. This sample carries about 80,000 distinct CDR3 sequences, approximately 12% of them seen once, and the ten largest clones take 15%. This material consisted of whole blood, taken at baseline. The sequence was obtained from an adult who was a healthcare worker with PCR-confirmed SARS-CoV-2 infection or an uninfected control (not recorded which). The donor label of this sample is uncertain.

CDR3 in DNA: TGTGCCACCGCCGGGACAGGGGGAGGCACCGGGGAGCTGTTTTTT. Its translation: CATAGTGGGTGELFF. V usage is TRBV27 and J usage is TRBJ2-2; 11 bases line up with TRBD1. The CDR3 has 15 amino acids. Trimming removed 10 bases from V and 4 bases from J; junction bases left unmatched: 8. Per the germline V gene, CDR1 is MNHEY and CDR2 is SMNVEV (reference sequence).